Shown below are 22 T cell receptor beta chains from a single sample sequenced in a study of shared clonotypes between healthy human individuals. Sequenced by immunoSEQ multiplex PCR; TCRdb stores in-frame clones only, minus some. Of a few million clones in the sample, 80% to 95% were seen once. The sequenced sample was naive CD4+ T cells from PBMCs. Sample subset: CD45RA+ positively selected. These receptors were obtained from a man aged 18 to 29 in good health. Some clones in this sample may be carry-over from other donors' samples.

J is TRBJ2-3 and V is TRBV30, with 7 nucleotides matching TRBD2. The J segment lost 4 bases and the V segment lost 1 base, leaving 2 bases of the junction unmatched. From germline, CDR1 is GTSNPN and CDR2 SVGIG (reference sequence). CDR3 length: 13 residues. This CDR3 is CAWSGGGADTQYF. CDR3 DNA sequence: TGTGCCTGGAGTGGTGGGGGGGCAGATACGCAGTATTTT.

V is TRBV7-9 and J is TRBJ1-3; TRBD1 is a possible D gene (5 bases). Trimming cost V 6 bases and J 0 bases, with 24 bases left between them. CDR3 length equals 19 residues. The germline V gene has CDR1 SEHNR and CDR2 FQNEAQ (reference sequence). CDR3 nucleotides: TGTGCCAGCAGGTCTGGGCGCAGGGAGAGGGCCTACTCTGGAAACACCATATATTTT. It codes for CASRSGRRERAYSGNTIYF.

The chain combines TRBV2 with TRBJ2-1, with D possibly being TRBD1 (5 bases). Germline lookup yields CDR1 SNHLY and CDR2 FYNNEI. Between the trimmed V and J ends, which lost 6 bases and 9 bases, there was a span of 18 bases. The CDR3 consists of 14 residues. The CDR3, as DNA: TGTGCCAGCAGGGACAACCGAGATGGTCGTGAGCAGTTCTTC. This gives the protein CASRDNRDGREQFF.

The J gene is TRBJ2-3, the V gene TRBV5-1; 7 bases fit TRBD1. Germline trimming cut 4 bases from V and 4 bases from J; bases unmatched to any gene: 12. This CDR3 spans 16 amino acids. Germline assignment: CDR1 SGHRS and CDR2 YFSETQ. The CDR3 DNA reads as TGCGCCAGCAGCCAGATCGGGACAGCAGCCCCAGATACGCAGTATTTT. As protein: CASSQIGTAAPDTQYF.

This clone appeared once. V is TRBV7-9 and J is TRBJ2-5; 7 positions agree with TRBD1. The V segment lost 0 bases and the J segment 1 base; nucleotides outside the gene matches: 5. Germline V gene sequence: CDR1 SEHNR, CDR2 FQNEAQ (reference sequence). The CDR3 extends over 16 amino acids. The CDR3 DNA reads TGTGCCAGCAGCTTAGCCGGCAGGGGGTTCCAAGAGACCCAGTACTTC. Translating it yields CASSLAGRGFQETQYF.

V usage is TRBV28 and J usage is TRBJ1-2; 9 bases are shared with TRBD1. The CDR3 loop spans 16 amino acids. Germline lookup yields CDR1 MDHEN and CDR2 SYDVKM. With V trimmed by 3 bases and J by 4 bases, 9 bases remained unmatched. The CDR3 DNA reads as TGTGCCAGCAGTTTGACCGGGACAGGGATTTTCTATGGCTACACCTTC. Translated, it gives CASSLTGTGIFYGYTF.

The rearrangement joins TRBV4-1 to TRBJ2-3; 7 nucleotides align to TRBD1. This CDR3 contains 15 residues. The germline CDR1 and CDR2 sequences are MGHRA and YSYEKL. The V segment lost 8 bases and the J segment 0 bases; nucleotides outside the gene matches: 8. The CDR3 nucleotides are TGCGCCAGCGGAATTCTGGACAGGAGCACAGATACGCAGTATTTT. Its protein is CASGILDRSTDTQYF.

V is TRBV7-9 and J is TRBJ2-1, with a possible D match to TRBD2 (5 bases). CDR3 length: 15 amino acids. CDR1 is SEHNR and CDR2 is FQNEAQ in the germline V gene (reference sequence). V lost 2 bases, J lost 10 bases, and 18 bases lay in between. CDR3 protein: CASSLFRERRPEQFF. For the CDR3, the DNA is TGTGCCAGCAGCTTATTCCGGGAACGGCGTCCCGAGCAGTTCTTC.

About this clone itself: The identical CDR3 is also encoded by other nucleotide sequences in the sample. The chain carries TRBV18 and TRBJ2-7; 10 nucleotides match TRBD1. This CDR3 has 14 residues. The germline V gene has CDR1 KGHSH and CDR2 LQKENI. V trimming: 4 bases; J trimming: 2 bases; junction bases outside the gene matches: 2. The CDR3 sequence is CASSRDRGPYEQYF. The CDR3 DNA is TGTGCCAGCTCACGGGACAGGGGTCCCTACGAGCAGTACTTC.

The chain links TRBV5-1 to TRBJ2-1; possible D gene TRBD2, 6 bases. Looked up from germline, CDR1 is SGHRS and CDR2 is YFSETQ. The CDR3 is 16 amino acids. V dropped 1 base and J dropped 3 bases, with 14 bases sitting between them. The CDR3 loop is CASSLSPPGGYNEQFF. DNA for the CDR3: TGCGCCAGCAGCTTGTCCCCCCCCGGGGGCTACAATGAGCAGTTCTTC.

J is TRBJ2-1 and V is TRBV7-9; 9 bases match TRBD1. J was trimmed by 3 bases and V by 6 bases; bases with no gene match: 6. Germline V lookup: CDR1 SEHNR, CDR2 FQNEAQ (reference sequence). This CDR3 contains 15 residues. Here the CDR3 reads CASRMGQGGYNEQFF. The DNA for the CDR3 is TGTGCCAGCAGGATGGGACAGGGAGGCTACAATGAGCAGTTCTTC.

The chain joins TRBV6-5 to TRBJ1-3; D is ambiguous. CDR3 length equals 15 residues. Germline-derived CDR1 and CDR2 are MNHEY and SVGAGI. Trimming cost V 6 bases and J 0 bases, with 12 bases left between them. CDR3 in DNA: TGTGCCAGCAGGTACCAGCCTTTCTCTGGAAACACCATATATTTT. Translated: CASRYQPFSGNTIYF.

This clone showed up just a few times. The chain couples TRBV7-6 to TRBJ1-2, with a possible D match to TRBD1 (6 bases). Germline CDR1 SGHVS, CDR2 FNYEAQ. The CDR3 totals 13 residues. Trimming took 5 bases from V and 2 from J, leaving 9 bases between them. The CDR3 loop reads CASSPGQNYGYTF. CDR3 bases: TGTGCCAGCAGCCCCGGACAGAACTATGGCTACACCTTC.

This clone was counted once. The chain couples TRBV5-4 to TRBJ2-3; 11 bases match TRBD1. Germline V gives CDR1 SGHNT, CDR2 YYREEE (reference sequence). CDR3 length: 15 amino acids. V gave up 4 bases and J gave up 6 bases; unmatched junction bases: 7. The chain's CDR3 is CASSAPDRGPDTQYF. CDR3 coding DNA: TGTGCCAGCAGCGCCCCGGACAGGGGGCCGGATACGCAGTATTTT.

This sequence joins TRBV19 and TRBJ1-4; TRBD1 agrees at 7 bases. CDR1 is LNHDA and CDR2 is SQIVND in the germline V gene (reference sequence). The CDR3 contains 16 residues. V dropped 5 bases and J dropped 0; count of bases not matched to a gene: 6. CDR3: CASSGDSSATNEKLFF. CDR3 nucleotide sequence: TGTGCCAGTAGTGGGGACAGCTCTGCAACTAATGAAAAACTGTTTTTT.

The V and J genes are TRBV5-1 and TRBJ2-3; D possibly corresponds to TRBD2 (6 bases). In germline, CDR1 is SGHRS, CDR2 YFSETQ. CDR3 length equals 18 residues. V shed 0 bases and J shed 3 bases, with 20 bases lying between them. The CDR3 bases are TGCGCCAGCAGCTTGGTTTCGGCGATAGGAGGGAGAACAGATACGCAGTATTTT. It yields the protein CASSLVSAIGGRTDTQYF.

CDR3 nucleotides: TGTGCCAGCTCACCGCAAGATCGGGCCCTAGCGGGCCGGGAGACCCAGTACTTC. This gives the protein CASSPQDRALAGRETQYF. J is TRBJ2-5 and V is TRBV18; 8 positions match TRBD2. In germline, CDR1 is KGHSH, CDR2 LQKENI. Trimming at V came to 3 bases and at J to 5 bases, leaving 17 bases not matched to a gene. The CDR3 has 18 amino acids.

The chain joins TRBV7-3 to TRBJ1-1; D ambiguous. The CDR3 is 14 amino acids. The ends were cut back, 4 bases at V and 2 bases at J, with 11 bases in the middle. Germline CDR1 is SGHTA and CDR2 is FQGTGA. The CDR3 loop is CASSSSARNTEAFF. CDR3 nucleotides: TGTGCCAGCAGCTCCTCGGCGCGAAACACTGAAGCTTTCTTT.

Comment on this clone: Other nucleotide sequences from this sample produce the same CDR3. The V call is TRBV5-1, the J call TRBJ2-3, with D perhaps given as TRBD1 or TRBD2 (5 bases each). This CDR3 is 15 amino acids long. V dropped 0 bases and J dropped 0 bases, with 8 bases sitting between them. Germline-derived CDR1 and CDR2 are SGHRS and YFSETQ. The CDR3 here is CASSLEGTSTDTQYF. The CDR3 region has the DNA TGCGCCAGCAGCTTGGAGGGGACGAGCACAGATACGCAGTATTTT.

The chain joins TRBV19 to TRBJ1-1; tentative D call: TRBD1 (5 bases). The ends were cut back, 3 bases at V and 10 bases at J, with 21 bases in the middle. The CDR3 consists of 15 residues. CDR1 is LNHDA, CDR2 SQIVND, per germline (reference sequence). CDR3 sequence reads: CASSMPGSTLWTAFF. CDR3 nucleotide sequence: TGTGCCAGTAGTATGCCAGGGAGCACCCTTTGGACAGCTTTCTTT.

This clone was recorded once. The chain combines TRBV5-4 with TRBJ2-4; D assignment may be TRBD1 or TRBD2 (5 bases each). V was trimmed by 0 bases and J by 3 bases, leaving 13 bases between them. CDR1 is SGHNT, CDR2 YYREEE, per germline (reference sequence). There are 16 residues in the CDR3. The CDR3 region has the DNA TGTGCCAGCAGCTTGGGCCAGGGAGTCGGCAAAAACATTCAGTACTTC. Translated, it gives CASSLGQGVGKNIQYF.

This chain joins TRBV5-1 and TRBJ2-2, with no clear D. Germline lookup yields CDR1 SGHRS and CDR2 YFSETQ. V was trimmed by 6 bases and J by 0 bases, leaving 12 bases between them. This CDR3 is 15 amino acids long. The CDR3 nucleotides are TGCGCCAGCAATGCCCTCTCTGCGAACACCGGGGAGCTGTTTTTT. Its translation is CASNALSANTGELFF.